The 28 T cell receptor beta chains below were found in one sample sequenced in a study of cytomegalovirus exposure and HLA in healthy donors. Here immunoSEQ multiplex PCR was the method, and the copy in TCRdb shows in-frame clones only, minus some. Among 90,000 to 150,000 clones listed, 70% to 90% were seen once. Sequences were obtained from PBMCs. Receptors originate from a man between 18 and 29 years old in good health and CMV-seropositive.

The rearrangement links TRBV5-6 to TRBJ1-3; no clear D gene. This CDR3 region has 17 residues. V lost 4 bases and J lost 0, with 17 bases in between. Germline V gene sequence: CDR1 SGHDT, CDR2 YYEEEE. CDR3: CASSTKRQTYSGNTIYF. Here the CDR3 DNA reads TGTGCCAGCAGCACCAAAAGGCAGACTTACTCTGGAAACACCATATATTTT.

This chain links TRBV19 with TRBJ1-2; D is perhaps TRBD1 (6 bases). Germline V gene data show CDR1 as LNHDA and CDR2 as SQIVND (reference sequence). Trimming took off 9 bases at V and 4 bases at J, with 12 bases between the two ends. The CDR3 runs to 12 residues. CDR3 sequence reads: CASGQTRYGYTF. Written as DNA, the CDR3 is TGTGCCAGCGGACAGACCCGCTATGGCTACACCTTC.

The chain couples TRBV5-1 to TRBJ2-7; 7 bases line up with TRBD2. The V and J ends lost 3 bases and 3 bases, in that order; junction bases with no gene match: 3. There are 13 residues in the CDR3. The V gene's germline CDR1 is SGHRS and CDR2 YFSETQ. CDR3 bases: TGCGCCAGCAGCTACAGCGGGGACTACGAGCAGTACTTC. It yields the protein CASSYSGDYEQYF.

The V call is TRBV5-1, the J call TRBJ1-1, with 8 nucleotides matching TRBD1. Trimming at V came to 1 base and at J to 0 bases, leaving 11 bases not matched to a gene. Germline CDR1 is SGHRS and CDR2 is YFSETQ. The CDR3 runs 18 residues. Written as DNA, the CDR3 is TGCGCCAGCAGCTTGCTCACGGGCAGGGGGCTAATGAACACTGAAGCTTTCTTT. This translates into CASSLLTGRGLMNTEAFF. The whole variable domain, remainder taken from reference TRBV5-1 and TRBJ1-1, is KAGVTQTPRYLIKTRGQQVTLSCSPISGHRSVSWYQQTPGQGLQFLFEYFSETQRNKGNFPGRFSGRQFSNSRSEMNVSTLELGDSALYLCASSLLTGRGLMNTEAFFGQGTRLTVV.

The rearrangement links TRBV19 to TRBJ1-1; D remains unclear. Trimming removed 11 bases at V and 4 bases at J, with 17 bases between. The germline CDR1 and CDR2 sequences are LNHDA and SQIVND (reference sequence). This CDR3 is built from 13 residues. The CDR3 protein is CASSVGEITEAFF. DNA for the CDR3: TGTGCCTCATCGGTGGGAGAGATCACTGAAGCTTTCTTT.

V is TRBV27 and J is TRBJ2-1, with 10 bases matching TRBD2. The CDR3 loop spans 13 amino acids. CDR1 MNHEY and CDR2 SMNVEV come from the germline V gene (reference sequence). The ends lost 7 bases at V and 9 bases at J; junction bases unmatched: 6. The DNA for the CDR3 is TGTGCCAGCAAGGCTAGCGGGGGAAGTGAGCAGTTCTTC. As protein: CASKASGGSEQFF.

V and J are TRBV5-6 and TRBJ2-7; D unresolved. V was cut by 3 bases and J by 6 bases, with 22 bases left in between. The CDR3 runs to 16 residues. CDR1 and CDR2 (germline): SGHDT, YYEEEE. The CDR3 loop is CASSSTFSAVRIEQYF. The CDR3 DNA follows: TGTGCCAGCAGCTCCACGTTTTCGGCGGTTCGGATCGAGCAGTACTTC.

The chain's CDR3 is CASSQDIGQGYNEQFF. The CDR3 region has the DNA TGCGCCAGCAGCCAAGATATAGGACAGGGGTACAATGAGCAGTTCTTC. This sequence joins TRBV4-3 and TRBJ2-1; 9 bases fit TRBD1. The ends lost 0 bases at V and 4 bases at J; junction bases unmatched: 4. This CDR3 spans 16 amino acids. The V gene's germline CDR1 is LGHNA and CDR2 YSLEER.

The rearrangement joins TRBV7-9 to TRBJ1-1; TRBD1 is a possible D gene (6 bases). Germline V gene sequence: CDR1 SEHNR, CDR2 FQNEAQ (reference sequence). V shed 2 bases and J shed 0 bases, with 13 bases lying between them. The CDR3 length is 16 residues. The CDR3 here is CASSLNSGGLNTEAFF. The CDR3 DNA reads TGTGCCAGCAGCTTAAATTCGGGGGGCTTGAACACTGAAGCTTTCTTT.

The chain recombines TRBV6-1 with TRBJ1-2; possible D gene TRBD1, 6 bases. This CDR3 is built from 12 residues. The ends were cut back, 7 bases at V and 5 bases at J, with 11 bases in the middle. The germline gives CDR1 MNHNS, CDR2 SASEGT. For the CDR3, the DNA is TGTGCCAGCACTAACAGGGTTTATGGCTACACCTTC. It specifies CASTNRVYGYTF.

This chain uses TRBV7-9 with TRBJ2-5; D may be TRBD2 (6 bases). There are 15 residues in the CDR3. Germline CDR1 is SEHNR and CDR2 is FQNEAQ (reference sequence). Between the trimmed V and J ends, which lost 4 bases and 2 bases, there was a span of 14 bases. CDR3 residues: CASSSLASTQETQYF. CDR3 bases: TGTGCCAGCAGCTCACTAGCCAGTACGCAAGAGACCCAGTACTTC.

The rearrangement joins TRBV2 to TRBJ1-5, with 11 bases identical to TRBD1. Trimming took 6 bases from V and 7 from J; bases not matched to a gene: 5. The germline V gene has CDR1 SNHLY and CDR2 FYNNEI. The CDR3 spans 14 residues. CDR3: CASSGQGAGQPQHF. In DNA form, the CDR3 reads TGTGCCAGCAGCGGACAGGGGGCCGGCCAGCCCCAGCATTTT.

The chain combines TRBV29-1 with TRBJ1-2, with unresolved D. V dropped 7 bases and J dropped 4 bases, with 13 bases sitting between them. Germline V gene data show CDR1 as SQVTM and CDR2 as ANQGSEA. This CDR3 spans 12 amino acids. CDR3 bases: TGCAGCGCTACAGACCTAAGCTATGGCTACACCTTC. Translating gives CSATDLSYGYTF. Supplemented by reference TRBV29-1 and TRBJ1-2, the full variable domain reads SAVISQKPSRDICQRGTSLTIQCQVDSQVTMMFWYRQQPGQSLTLIATANQGSEATYESGFVIDKFPISRPNLTFSTLTVSNMSPEDSSIYLCSATDLSYGYTFGSGTRLTVV.

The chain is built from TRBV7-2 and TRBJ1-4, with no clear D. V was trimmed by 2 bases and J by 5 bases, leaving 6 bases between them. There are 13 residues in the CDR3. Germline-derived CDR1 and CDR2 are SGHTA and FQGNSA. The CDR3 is CASSLRQNEKLFF. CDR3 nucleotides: TGTGCCAGCAGCTTACGACAAAATGAAAAACTGTTTTTT. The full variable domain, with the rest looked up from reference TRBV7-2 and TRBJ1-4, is GAGVSQSPSNKVTEKGKDVELRCDPISGHTALYWYRQSLGQGLEFLIYFQGNSAPDKSGLPSDRFSAERTGGSVSTLTIQRTQQEDSAVYLCASSLRQNEKLFFGSGTQLSVL.

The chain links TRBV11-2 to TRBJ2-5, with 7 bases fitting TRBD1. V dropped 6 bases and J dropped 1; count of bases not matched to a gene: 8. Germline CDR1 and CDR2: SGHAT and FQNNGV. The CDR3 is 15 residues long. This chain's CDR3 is CASSLQGSLQETQYF. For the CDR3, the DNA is TGTGCCAGCAGTTTACAGGGGAGCCTCCAAGAGACCCAGTACTTC.

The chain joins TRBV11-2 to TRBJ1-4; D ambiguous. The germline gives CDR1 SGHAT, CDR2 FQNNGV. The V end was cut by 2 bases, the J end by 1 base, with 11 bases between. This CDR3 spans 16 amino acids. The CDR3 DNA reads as TGTGCCAGCAGCTTACTCCCCAGGCAAACTAATGAAAAACTGTTTTTT. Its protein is CASSLLPRQTNEKLFF.

CDR3 in DNA: TGTGCCACCAGCAGAGACGCCCAGAGCGCTGAAGCTTTCTTT. Translation: CATSRDAQSAEAFF. The chain employs TRBV15 and TRBJ1-1; D is unresolved. Trimming cost V 0 bases and J 6 bases, with 11 bases left between them. This CDR3 spans 14 amino acids. CDR1 and CDR2 from the germline V gene are LNHNV and YYDKDF (reference sequence).

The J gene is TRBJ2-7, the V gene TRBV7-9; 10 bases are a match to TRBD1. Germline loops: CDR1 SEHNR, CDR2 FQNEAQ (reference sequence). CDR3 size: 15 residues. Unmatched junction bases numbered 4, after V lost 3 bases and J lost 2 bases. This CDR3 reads CASSFRDRGPYEQYF. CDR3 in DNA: TGTGCCAGCAGCTTCCGGGACAGGGGACCCTACGAGCAGTACTTC.

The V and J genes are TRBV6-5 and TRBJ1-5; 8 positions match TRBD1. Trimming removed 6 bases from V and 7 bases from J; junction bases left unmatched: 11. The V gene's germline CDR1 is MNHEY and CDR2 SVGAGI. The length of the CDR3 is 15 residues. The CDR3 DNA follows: TGTGCCAGCAGCCCGGACAGGGTGAGGGGGCAGCCCCAGCATTTT. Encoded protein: CASSPDRVRGQPQHF.

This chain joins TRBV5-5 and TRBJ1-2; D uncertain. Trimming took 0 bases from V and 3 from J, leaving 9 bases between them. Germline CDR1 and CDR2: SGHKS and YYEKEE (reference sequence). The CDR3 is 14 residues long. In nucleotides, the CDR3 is TGTGCCAGCAGCTTGGGGAGAAGCTACTATGGCTACACCTTC. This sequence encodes CASSLGRSYYGYTF. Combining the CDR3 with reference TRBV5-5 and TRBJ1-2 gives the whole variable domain DAGVTQSPTHLIKTRGQQVTLRCSPISGHKSVSWYQQVLGQGPQFIFQYYEKEERGRGNFPDRFSARQFPNYSSELNVNALLLGDSALYLCASSLGRSYYGYTFGSGTRLTVV.

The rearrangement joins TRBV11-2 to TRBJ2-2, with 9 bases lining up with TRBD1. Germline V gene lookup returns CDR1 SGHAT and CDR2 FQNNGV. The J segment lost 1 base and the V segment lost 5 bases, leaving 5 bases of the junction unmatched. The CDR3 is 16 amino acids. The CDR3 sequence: CASSPGQGGNTGELFF. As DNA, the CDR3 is TGTGCCAGCAGCCCGGGACAGGGCGGGAACACCGGGGAGCTGTTTTTT.

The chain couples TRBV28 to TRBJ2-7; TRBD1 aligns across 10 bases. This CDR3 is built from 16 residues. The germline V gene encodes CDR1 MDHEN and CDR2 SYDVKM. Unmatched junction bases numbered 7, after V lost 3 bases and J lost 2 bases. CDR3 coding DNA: TGTGCCAGCAGTTTTTCCCCCGGGACAGGGGCCTACGAGCAGTACTTC. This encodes CASSFSPGTGAYEQYF.

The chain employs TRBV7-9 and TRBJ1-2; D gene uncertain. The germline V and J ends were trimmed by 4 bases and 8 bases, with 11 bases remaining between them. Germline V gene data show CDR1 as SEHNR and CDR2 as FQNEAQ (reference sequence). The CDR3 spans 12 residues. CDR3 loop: CASSSNLEGYTF. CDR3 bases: TGTGCCAGCAGCTCGAACTTGGAGGGCTACACCTTC.

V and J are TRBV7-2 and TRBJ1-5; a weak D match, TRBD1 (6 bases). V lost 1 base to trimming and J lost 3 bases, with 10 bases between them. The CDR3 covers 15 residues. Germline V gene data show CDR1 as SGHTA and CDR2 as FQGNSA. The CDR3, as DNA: TGTGCCAGCAGCTTAGGCCCAGGGGTCAATCAGCCCCAGCATTTT. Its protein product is CASSLGPGVNQPQHF.

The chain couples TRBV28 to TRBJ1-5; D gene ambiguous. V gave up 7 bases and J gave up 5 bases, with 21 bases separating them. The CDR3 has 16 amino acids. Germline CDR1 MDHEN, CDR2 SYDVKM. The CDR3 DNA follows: TGTGCCAGCACCTCACACTACCCCAGCGGGTATCAGCCCCAGCATTTT. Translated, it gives CASTSHYPSGYQPQHF.

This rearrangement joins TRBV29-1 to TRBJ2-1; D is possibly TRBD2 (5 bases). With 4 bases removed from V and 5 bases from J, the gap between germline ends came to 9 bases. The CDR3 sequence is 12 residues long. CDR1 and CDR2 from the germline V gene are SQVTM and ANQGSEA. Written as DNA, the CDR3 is TGCAGCGTTGGTCGGGGAAACAATGAGCAGTTCTTC. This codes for CSVGRGNNEQFF.

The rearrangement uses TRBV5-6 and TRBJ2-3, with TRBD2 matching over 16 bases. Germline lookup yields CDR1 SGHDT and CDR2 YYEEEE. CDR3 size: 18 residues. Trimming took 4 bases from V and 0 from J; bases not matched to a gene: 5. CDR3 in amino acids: CASSPGLAGGYSTDTQYF. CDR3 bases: TGTGCCAGCAGCCCGGGACTAGCGGGGGGGTATAGCACAGATACGCAGTATTTT.

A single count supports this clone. CDR3 sequence: CAITPGQNNEQFF. The CDR3, as DNA: TGTGCCATCACCCCGGGACAGAACAATGAGCAGTTCTTC. The gene calls are TRBV10-3 and TRBJ2-1; 7 bases map to TRBD1. This CDR3 has 13 residues. Looked up from germline, CDR1 is ENHRY and CDR2 is SYGVKD. V shed 7 bases, J shed 5 bases, and the junction held 5 bases outside the gene matches.